Each of the 20 T cell receptor beta chains below was sequenced from the same sample in a study of neurological immune-mediated disorders. MiXCR was run by TCRdb on the 5' RACE reads, yielding one entry per CDR3 protein. This table holds about 74,000 distinct CDR3 sequences, around 5.5% found once. The specimen sequenced was PBMCs. The receptors here all came from a man between 18 and 35 years old with multiple sclerosis.

This clonotype was observed many times. This sequence joins TRBV29-1 and TRBJ1-1; 9 nucleotides line up with TRBD1. This CDR3 is built from 10 residues. The junction had 5 bases not matched to a gene; V was cut back by 7 bases and J by 11 bases. The V gene's germline CDR1 is SQVTM and CDR2 ANQGSEA. The CDR3 reads CSGGQGTAFF. The DNA for the CDR3 is TGCAGCGGAGGACAGGGGACCGCTTTCTTT.

With regard to this clonotype: At one of its ends the junction is not consistent with the germline gene, which may arise from a read error. The CDR3 DNA is TGCAGTGCTCCCCTCGCGGGGGGGCTAGCCAAAAAAATTCAGTACTTC. It yields the protein CSAPLAGGLAKKIQYF. V gene TRBV20-1 combines with J gene TRBJ2-4; 9 bases align to TRBD2. From germline, CDR1 is DFQATT and CDR2 SNEGSKA (reference sequence). The CDR3 runs to 16 residues.

This clonotype was seen many times. CDR3 protein: CASSLDTDTGELFF. In DNA form, the CDR3 reads TGTGCCAGCAGCCTAGACACGGACACCGGGGAGCTGTTTTTT. The chain couples TRBV25-1 to TRBJ2-2; no clear D gene. Per the germline V gene, CDR1 is MGHDK and CDR2 is SYGVNS. The CDR3 is 14 residues long. The V end was cut by 6 bases, the J end by 3 bases, with 11 bases between. The full variable domain, rest sourced from reference TRBV25-1 and TRBJ2-2, is EADIYQTPRYLVIGTGKKITLECSQTMGHDKMYWYQQDPGMELHLIHYSYGVNSTEKGDLSSESTVSRIRTEHFPLTLESARPSHTSQYLCASSLDTDTGELFFGEGSRLTVL.

This chain connects TRBV9 to TRBJ2-7; 7 bases are shared with TRBD2. This CDR3 has 16 residues. Trimming removed 2 bases from V and 0 bases from J; junction bases left unmatched: 8. Germline values: CDR1 SGDLS, CDR2 YYNGEE. CDR3: CASSVDPGGNSYEQYF. CDR3 sequence (DNA): TGTGCCAGCAGCGTCGATCCGGGGGGTAACTCCTACGAGCAGTACTTC.

Notes on this clonotype: A read error may be the cause here, since a much bigger clone is one base away. The J gene is TRBJ2-7, the V gene TRBV7-2; D gene uncertain. Trimming took 4 bases from V and 2 from J, leaving 9 bases between them. Germline CDR1 SGHTA, CDR2 FQGNSA. The length of the CDR3 is 13 residues. Here the CDR3 reads CASSSRVPYEQYF. The CDR3 nucleotides read TGTGCCAGCAGCTCTAGAGTTCCCTACGAGCAGTACTTC.

This clonotype was counted at least ten times. V usage is TRBV6-6 and J usage is TRBJ1-5; maybe TRBD1 (6 bases). V lost 5 bases to trimming and J lost 6 bases, with 11 bases between them. Germline V gene sequence: CDR1 MNHNY, CDR2 SVGAGI (reference sequence). The CDR3 loop spans 13 amino acids. CDR3 coding DNA: TGTGCCAGCAGTAGCGAACAGGGTCAGCCCCAGCATTTT. Translating it yields CASSSEQGQPQHF.

This clonotype was seen at least ten times. The genes are TRBV20-1 and TRBJ2-3; 9 bases are shared with TRBD2. The CDR3 sequence is 14 residues long. Germline V gene sequence: CDR1 DFQATT, CDR2 SNEGSKA (reference sequence). Trimming at V came to 0 bases and at J to 6 bases, leaving 4 bases not matched to a gene. The CDR3 region is CSARDGTSLDTQYF. The DNA of the CDR3 is TGCAGTGCTAGAGATGGGACTAGCCTGGATACGCAGTATTTT.

This clonotype was observed at least ten times. V is TRBV5-1 and J is TRBJ2-7, with no clear D. Trimming shortened V by 2 bases and J by 3 bases, and 12 bases separated the two germline ends. CDR1 and CDR2 from the germline V gene are SGHRS and YFSETQ. This CDR3 is built from 14 residues. The CDR3 sequence: CASSLDGLLYEQYF. CDR3 DNA: TGCGCCAGCAGCTTAGACGGTCTCCTCTACGAGCAGTACTTC.

This clonotype was recorded at least ten times. The chain carries TRBV20-1 and TRBJ2-2; 10 nucleotides align to TRBD2. V shed 2 bases and J 3 bases; nucleotides not matched to a gene: 0. In germline, CDR1 is DFQATT, CDR2 SNEGSKA (reference sequence). This CDR3 is built from 14 residues. CDR3 in amino acids: CSARLAGDTGELFF. Written as DNA, the CDR3 is TGCAGTGCTAGACTAGCGGGGGACACCGGGGAGCTGTTTTTT.

Ten or more counts support this clonotype. J is TRBJ2-7 and V is TRBV5-5; possibly TRBD1 for D (6 bases). Looked up from germline, CDR1 is SGHKS and CDR2 is YYEKEE (reference sequence). V was pared by 4 bases and J by 4 bases, with 18 bases between. This CDR3 is built from 15 residues. This CDR3 is CASSRSWGPDYEQYF. Here the CDR3 DNA reads TGTGCCAGCAGCCGTTCCTGGGGGCCCGATTACGAGCAGTACTTC.

This clonotype was found many times. The rearrangement links TRBV20-1 to TRBJ1-2; 7 bases align to TRBD1. The CDR3 has 15 amino acids. The V gene's germline CDR1 is DFQATT and CDR2 SNEGSKA (reference sequence). Losses at the gene ends were 3 bases for V and 7 bases for J; bases not matched to a gene: 14. The CDR3 region is CSASTASTGPSGYTF. For the CDR3, the DNA is TGCAGTGCTAGCACCGCGTCGACAGGGCCGAGTGGCTACACCTTC.

This clonotype was counted many times. The V call is TRBV7-6, the J call TRBJ1-1; a possible D gene is TRBD1 (6 bases). The V end was cut by 5 bases, the J end by 4 bases, with 14 bases between. Germline CDR1 reads SGHVS; CDR2 reads FNYEAQ. The CDR3 length is 14 residues. The CDR3, as DNA: TGTGCCAGCAGCGCGCTGGACAGCGGCACTGAAGCTTTCTTT. Its translation is CASSALDSGTEAFF.

This clonotype was seen many times. V is TRBV12-3 or TRBV12-4 and J is TRBJ2-3; 9 nucleotides match TRBD1. The CDR3 is 14 amino acids. V was clipped by 4 bases and J by 7 bases; unmatched bases: 6. For the CDR3, the DNA is TGTGCCAGCAGTTACTACAGGGGGCAAAATACGCAGTATTTT. This gives the protein CASSYYRGQNTQYF.

At least ten counts were recorded for this clonotype. The V call is TRBV7-3, the J call TRBJ2-7; D is ambiguous. CDR3 length equals 15 residues. The germline CDR1 and CDR2 sequences are SGHTA and FQGTGA. Trimming took 3 bases from V and 0 from J, leaving 12 bases between them. In DNA, the CDR3 is TGTGCCAGCAGCTTTGGACCTCCAAGCTCCTACGAGCAGTACTTC. Protein product: CASSFGPPSSYEQYF.

This clonotype was recorded at least ten times. The chain couples TRBV5-1 to TRBJ1-2; D gene unclear. This CDR3 spans 16 amino acids. The germline V and J ends were trimmed by 4 bases and 0 bases, with 16 bases remaining between them. Germline CDR1 SGHRS, CDR2 YFSETQ. The CDR3 coding sequence is TGCGCCAGCAGCCGAGACCAGGATCCCTCTAACTATGGCTACACCTTC. It translates to CASSRDQDPSNYGYTF.

This clonotype was seen repeatedly, ten times or more. The gene calls are TRBV5-1 and TRBJ2-7; 10 nucleotides agree with TRBD2. The CDR3 runs 14 residues. Per germline, CDR1 SGHRS and CDR2 YFSETQ. With 2 bases clipped from V and 7 bases from J, the junction kept 6 bases outside the gene matches. The CDR3 loop reads CASSLSGGAWEQYF. DNA of the CDR3: TGCGCCAGCAGCTTAAGCGGGGGGGCTTGGGAGCAGTACTTC.

This clonotype showed up many times. The chain combines TRBV29-1 with TRBJ2-3; TRBD1 matches 8 bases. The germline V gene has CDR1 SQVTM and CDR2 ANQGSEA. The CDR3 consists of 14 residues. V dropped 4 bases and J dropped 0; count of bases not matched to a gene: 3. CDR3 residues: CSVAGQGSTDTQYF. The CDR3 DNA sequence: TGCAGCGTTGCAGGACAGGGAAGCACAGATACGCAGTATTTT.

The chain uses TRBV5-1 and TRBJ2-2, with TRBD1 matching 7 bases. The CDR3 consists of 15 residues. V shed 1 base, J shed 2 bases, and the junction held 2 bases outside the gene matches. Germline CDR1 reads SGHRS; CDR2 reads YFSETQ. CDR3 in amino acids: CASSLRTGNTGELFF. CDR3 nucleotide sequence: TGCGCCAGCAGCTTGCGGACAGGAAACACCGGGGAGCTGTTTTTT.

This clonotype has ten or more counts. The V call is TRBV24-1, the J call TRBJ2-3; D not resolved. Trimming cost V 9 bases and J 6 bases, with 6 bases left between them. Per the germline V gene, CDR1 is KGHDR and CDR2 is SFDVKD. This CDR3 has 10 residues. The CDR3 bases are TGTGCCACCGAATATGATACGCAGTATTTT. Protein product: CATEYDTQYF.

This clonotype was seen many times. The rearrangement uses TRBV20-1 and TRBJ1-5; unclear D gene. Germline values: CDR1 DFQATT, CDR2 SNEGSKA (reference sequence). This CDR3 spans 12 amino acids. Between the trimmed V and J ends, which lost 3 bases and 2 bases, there was a span of 5 bases. The CDR3, as DNA: TGCAGTGCTAGTTTTGGCAATCAGCCCCAGCATTTT. Encoded protein: CSASFGNQPQHF.